This T cell receptor (beta chain) was identified during a study of T cells in women clearing cervical HPV infection. Study overall: Cases were women with histologically confirmed HPV16-related CIN3 or worse, including a couple of invasive cancers. No precancer developed; the control's incident HPV16 infection cleared within 12 months.

Genomic DNA, averaging roughly 1,200 ng per sample, yielded TCR beta CDR3 via immunoSEQ. Generated by immunoSEQ multiplex PCR, the TCRdb table keeps only in-frame clones and is missing some. The sample totals about 26,000 clones. V was pared by 4 bases and J by 7 bases, with 15 bases of the junction left unmatched. The CDR3 has 18 residues. Germline V gene lookup returns CDR1 LNHDA and CDR2 SQIVND (reference sequence). As for this clone: The sequence runs out 3 residues before the end of the CDR3; the remainder is reconstructed from the germline J gene.

All donors had a single incident cervical HPV16 infection, not prevalent. The receptor's source is a woman between 18 and 69 years old with a cervical HPV16 infection that either progressed to CIN3+ or cleared (not recorded which). The sequencing input was blood buffy coat. The chain joins TRBV19 to TRBJ2-2; 10 bases match TRBD1. The CDR3 DNA, read in part, is TGTGCCAGTAGTAAAGGGACAGGGGTATCCATCGGGGGCGGGGAG. Translating it yields CASSKGTGVSIGGGE. The complete CDR3 sequence is CASSKGTGVSIGGGELFF.